This TCR beta chain was captured in a study of PD-1 blockade in classical Hodgkin lymphoma. Study-wide points: Still unresolved is the cause of the repertoire differences, which may be disease activity or prior therapy.

The method was immunoSEQ multiplex PCR; TCRdb's version includes in-frame clones alone and lacks a portion of them. This sample has roughly 51,000 clones, with around 74% found just once. The germline gives CDR1 MDHEN, CDR2 SYDVKM. The CDR3 extends over 16 amino acids. J was trimmed by 2 bases and V by 6 bases; bases with no gene match: 6. With respect to this clone: The antigen is not known.

Time point given: cycle 4 day 1 (C4D1), after around six weeks of nivolumab. Relapse after autologous stem cell transplantation occurred in every patient, and brentuximab vedotin exposure varied. The clonotype originates from a human donor with classical Hodgkin lymphoma. This chain connects TRBV28 to TRBJ2-1; 11 bases fit TRBD2. This specimen was peripheral blood mononuclear cells (PBMCs), taken before the fourth cycle of nivolumab. CDR3 nucleotide sequence: TGTGCCAGCAGGGAAGCTAGCGGGGGGACCTACAATGAGCAGTTCTTC. This encodes CASREASGGTYNEQFF.